Presented here are 10 T cell receptor beta chains from one specimen sequenced in a study of blood T cell repertoires in COVID-19 (dated by TCRdb to between 2020 and 2021). The library was obtained by the immunoSEQ multiplex PCR assay. TCRdb limited this immuneACCESS table to in-frame rearrangements with V and J called. A share of clones is missing; checked studies link under half to unresolved V genes, and the rest is unexplained. Recorded for this sample are 100,000 to 150,000 clones; 88% of them occurred a single time. The top ten constitute about 1.2% of the sample. Input material: peripheral blood. The source is a woman older than 75 with acute or convalescent COVID-19.

The CDR3 nucleotides read TGTGCCACCGAAAGGGCCCTAGCGGGCGCCTACGAGCAGTACTTC. Translating it yields CATERALAGAYEQYF. The rearrangement joins TRBV2 to TRBJ2-7, with 8 positions matching TRBD2. With 10 bases clipped from V and 2 bases from J, the junction kept 13 bases outside the gene matches. The germline V gene has CDR1 SNHLY and CDR2 FYNNEI. This CDR3 spans 15 amino acids.

The V call is TRBV28, the J call TRBJ2-7, with 7 bases that match TRBD1. Losses at the gene ends were 5 bases for V and 5 bases for J; bases not matched to a gene: 12. Germline V gene sequence: CDR1 MDHEN, CDR2 SYDVKM. This CDR3 spans 15 amino acids. CDR3 region: CASSPPEQGIHEQYF. The DNA of the CDR3 is TGTGCCAGCAGTCCTCCGGAACAGGGGATACACGAGCAGTACTTC.

This chain connects TRBV7-9 to TRBJ2-1, with D possibly TRBD2 on 6 matching bases. Trimming stripped 6 bases from V and 6 bases from J, with 12 bases between. This CDR3 is built from 13 residues. The germline gives CDR1 SEHNR, CDR2 FQNEAQ (reference sequence). The CDR3 DNA sequence: TGTGCCAGCAGGCACGGAGGGGTCAATGAGCAGTTCTTC. Translation gives CASRHGGVNEQFF.

V usage is TRBV19 and J usage is TRBJ1-2, with 8 bases that match TRBD1. There are 14 residues in the CDR3. Germline trimming cut 7 bases from V and 5 bases from J; bases unmatched to any gene: 9. CDR1 is LNHDA and CDR2 is SQIVND in the germline V gene (reference sequence). CDR3 loop: CASTSRTGPYGYTF. The CDR3 DNA sequence: TGTGCCAGTACCTCTCGGACAGGGCCATATGGCTACACCTTC.

This chain links TRBV3-1 (or the pseudogene TRBV3-2) with TRBJ2-7; unclear D gene. Germline V lookup: CDR1 LGHDT, CDR2 YNNKEL (reference sequence). This CDR3 region has 11 residues. Trimming removed 1 base at V and 6 bases at J, with 4 bases between. DNA of the CDR3: TGTGCCAGCAGCCAAGTCCGCGAGCAGTACTTC. This gives the protein CASSQVREQYF.

This clone has a single count. The chain carries TRBV2 and TRBJ1-5, with D hard to call. The V and J ends lost 0 bases and 7 bases respectively, with 13 bases between them. Germline V gene sequence: CDR1 SNHLY, CDR2 FYNNEI. CDR3 length equals 15 residues. The CDR3 sequence: CASSEAPGELQPQHF. Written as DNA, the CDR3 is TGTGCCAGCAGTGAAGCGCCTGGGGAGCTACAGCCCCAGCATTTT. The whole variable domain, filled in from reference TRBV2 and TRBJ1-5, reads EPEVTQTPSHQVTQMGQEVILRCVPISNHLYFYWYRQILGQKVEFLVSFYNNEISEKSEIFDDQFSVERPDGSNFTLKIRSTKLEDSAMYFCASSEAPGELQPQHFGDGTRLSIL.

The chain recombines TRBV28 with TRBJ1-3; D may be TRBD1 (5 bases). V lost 6 bases and J lost 2, with 11 bases in between. The CDR3 length is 14 residues. Germline CDR1 MDHEN, CDR2 SYDVKM. CDR3 amino acids: CASRSQGPGNTIYF. DNA of the CDR3: TGTGCCAGCAGATCTCAGGGTCCTGGAAACACCATATATTTT.

The rearrangement joins TRBV6-5 to TRBJ1-6; D may be TRBD1 (5 bases). CDR1 is MNHEY and CDR2 is SVGAGI in the germline V gene. This CDR3 contains 15 residues. Trimming cost V 4 bases and J 7 bases, with 14 bases left between them. The CDR3 nucleotides read TGTGCCAGCAGTTCCCGGACGGGGGACAATTCACCCCTCCACTTT. As protein: CASSSRTGDNSPLHF.

The chain carries TRBV27 and TRBJ2-1; TRBD2 aligns across 12 bases. The CDR3 length is 16 residues. Trimming cost V 6 bases and J 4 bases; bases outside gene matches: 7. CDR1 and CDR2 from the germline V gene are MNHEY and SMNVEV (reference sequence). The CDR3 protein is CASSRIGLAGYNEQFF. CDR3 DNA: TGTGCCAGCAGCCGAATAGGACTAGCGGGATACAATGAGCAGTTCTTC.

This clone was seen a single time. The genes are TRBV7-9 and TRBJ2-1, with unresolved D. The CDR3 loop spans 13 amino acids. Looked up from germline, CDR1 is SEHNR and CDR2 is FQNEAQ (reference sequence). Trimming stripped 0 bases from V and 13 bases from J, with 13 bases between. CDR3 nucleotide sequence: TGTGCCAGCAGCTTAGCGCACAGTTTAGTTCAGTTCTTC. This sequence encodes CASSLAHSLVQFF.